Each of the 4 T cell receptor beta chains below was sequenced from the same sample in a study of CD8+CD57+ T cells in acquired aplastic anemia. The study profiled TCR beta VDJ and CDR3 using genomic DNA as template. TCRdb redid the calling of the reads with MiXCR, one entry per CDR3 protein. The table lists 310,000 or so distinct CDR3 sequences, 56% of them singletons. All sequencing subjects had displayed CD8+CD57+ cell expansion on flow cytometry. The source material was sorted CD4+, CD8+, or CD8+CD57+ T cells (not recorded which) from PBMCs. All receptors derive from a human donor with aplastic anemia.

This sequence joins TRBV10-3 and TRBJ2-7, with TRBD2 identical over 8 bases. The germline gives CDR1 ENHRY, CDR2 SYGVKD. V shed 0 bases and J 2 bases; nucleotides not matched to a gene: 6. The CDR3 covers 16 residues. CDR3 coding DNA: TGTGCCATCAGTGAGTCCGCGAGCGGGGGCACCTACGAGCAGTACTTC. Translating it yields CAISESASGGTYEQYF.

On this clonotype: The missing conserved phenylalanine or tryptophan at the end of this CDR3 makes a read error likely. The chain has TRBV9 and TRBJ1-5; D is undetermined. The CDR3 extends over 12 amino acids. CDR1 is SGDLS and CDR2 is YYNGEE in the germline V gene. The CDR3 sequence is CGSSFSPQPQHL. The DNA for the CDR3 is TGTGGCAGCAGTTTTTCACCCCAGCCCCAGCATTTA.

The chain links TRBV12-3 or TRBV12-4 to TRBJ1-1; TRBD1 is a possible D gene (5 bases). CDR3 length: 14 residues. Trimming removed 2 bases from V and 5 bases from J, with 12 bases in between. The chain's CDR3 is CASSLKGFGTEAFF. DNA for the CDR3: TGTGCCAGCAGTTTAAAGGGGTTTGGGACTGAAGCTTTCTTT.

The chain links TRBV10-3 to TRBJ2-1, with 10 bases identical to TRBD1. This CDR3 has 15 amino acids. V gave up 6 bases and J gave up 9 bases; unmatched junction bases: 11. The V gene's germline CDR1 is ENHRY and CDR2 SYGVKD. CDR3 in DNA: TGTGCCATCAGCACCGGGACAGGGGTATCTCTTGAGCAGTTCTTC. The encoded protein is CAISTGTGVSLEQFF.